This TCR beta chain was retrieved from a study of breast tumors, draining lymph nodes, adjacent tissues. Broader study findings: The data were judged consistent with most tumor T cells coming from lymph node and expanding in tumor.

The lymph nodes were axillary draining lymph nodes from breast cancer patients. Looked up from germline, CDR1 is SQVTM and CDR2 is ANQGSEA. This CDR3 is 14 amino acids long. Trimming cost V 4 bases and J 5 bases, with 15 bases left between them. This clonotype was found many times. Its specificity is unknown. Using its own MiXCR run on the multiplex PCR reads, TCRdb lists one record per CDR3 protein. The sample yields about 130,000 distinct CDR3 sequences, around 20% seen once. J is TRBJ1-5 and V is TRBV29-1; a possible D gene is TRBD1 (5 bases). This receptor was obtained from a female donor with breast cancer. Some clones in this sample may be carry-over from other donors' samples. Sequenced material: axillary lymph node tissue. The CDR3 sequence: CSVVVGGRDQPQHF. DNA of the CDR3: TGCAGCGTTGTAGTCGGGGGGAGGGATCAGCCCCAGCATTTT.